Sequencing of this TCR beta chain was carried out in a study of regulatory T cells in long-lasting Graves disease. Study-wide results and limits: Study of thyroid tissue was not done, with only peripheral blood studied. Favoring TRBV28, TRBJ1-2 and TRBJ2-5 was a feature seen in persistent disease. Between persistent patients, about 2,700 public clonotypes were shared, exceeding the roughly 920 shared between new patients. Persistent cases of Graves' showed reduced TCR diversity relative to newly diagnosed patients.

This clonotype was observed once. Its specificity is unknown. Time point indicated: persistent/refractory GD, antithyroid drugs over 5 years with positive TRAb. Generation of the TCR library employed RNA extracted from PBMCs. Libraries of TCR beta came from iRepertoire HTBI primers plus Arm-PCR of CDR3 regions. In TCRdb, the multiplex PCR reads were re-called with MiXCR into one record per CDR3 protein. The data show approximately 360,000 distinct CDR3 sequences, roughly 20% seen once. The CDR3 runs to 14 residues. Trimming cost V 4 bases and J 2 bases, with 10 bases left between them. In germline, CDR1 is LGHDT, CDR2 YNNKEL (reference sequence).

The clonotype comes from a woman aged 40 to 50 with Graves disease. The specimen was peripheral blood mononuclear cells (PBMCs), collected when the disease was refractory, from a patient treated with antithyroid drugs. The V and J genes are TRBV3-1 and TRBJ2-3; D may be TRBD2 (6 bases). The CDR3 DNA follows: TGTGCCAGCAGCCCTGGACTATTCACAGATACGCAGTATTTT. Protein sequence: CASSPGLFTDTQYF.